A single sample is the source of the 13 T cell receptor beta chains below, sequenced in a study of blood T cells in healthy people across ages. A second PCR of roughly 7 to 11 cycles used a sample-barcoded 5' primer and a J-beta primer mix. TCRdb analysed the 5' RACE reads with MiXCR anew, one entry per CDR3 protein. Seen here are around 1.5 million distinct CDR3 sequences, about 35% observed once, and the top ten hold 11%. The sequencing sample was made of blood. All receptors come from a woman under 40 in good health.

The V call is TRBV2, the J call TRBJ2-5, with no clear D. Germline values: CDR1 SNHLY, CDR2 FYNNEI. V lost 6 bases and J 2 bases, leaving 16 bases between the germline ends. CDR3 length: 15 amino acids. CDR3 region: CASSQANHLQETQYF. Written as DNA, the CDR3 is TGTGCCAGCAGCCAAGCGAATCACTTGCAAGAGACCCAGTACTTC.

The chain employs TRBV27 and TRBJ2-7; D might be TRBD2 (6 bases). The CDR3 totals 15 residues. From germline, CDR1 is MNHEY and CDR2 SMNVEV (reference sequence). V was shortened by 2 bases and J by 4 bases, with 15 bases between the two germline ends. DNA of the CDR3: TGTGCCAGCAGTTTAATTCCGGGAGCAGCGTACGAGCAGTACTTC. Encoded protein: CASSLIPGAAYEQYF.

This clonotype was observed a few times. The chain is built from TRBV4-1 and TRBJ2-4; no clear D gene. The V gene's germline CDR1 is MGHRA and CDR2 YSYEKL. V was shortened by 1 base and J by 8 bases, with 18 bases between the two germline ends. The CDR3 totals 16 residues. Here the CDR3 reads CASSQVLIGKRDIQYF. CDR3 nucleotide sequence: TGCGCCAGCAGCCAAGTCCTTATTGGGAAGAGAGACATTCAGTACTTC.

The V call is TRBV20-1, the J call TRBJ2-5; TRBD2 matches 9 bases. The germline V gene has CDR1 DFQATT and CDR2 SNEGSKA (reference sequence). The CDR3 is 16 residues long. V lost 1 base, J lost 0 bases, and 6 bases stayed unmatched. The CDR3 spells CSARGAGGRYQETQYF. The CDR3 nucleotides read TGCAGTGCTAGAGGGGCGGGGGGGCGGTACCAAGAGACCCAGTACTTC.

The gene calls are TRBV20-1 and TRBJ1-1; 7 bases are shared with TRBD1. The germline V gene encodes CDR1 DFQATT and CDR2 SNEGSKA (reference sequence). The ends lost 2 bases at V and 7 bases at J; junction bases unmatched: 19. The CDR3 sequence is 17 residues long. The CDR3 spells CSARTLLPDRKLVEAFF. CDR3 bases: TGCAGTGCTAGAACTCTCTTACCGGACAGGAAACTAGTTGAAGCTTTCTTT.

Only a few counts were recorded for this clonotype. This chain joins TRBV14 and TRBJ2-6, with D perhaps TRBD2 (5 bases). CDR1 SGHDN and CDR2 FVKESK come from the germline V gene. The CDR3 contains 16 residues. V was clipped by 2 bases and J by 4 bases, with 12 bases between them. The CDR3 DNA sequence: TGTGCCAGCAGCCAACCCGGGATCGCGGGGGCCAACGTCCTGACTTTC. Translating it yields CASSQPGIAGANVLTF.

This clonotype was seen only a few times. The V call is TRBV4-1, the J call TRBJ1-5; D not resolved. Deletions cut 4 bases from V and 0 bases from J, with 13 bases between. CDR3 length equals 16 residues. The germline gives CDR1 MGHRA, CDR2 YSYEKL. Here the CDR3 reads CASSLTRDSSNQPQHF. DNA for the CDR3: TGCGCCAGCAGCCTAACCCGGGATAGTAGCAATCAGCCCCAGCATTTT.

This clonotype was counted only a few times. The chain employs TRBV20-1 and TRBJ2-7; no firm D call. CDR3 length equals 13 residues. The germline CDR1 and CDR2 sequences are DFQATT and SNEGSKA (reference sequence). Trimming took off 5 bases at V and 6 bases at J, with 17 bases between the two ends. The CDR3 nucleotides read TGCAGTGCTGTCACCCTCTACACGGTCGAGCAGTACTTC. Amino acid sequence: CSAVTLYTVEQYF.

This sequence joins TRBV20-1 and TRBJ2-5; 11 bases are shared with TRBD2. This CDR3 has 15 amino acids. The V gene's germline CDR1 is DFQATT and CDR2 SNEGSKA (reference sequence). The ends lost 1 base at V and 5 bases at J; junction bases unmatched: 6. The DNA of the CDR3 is TGCAGTGCTAGAGTACGACTAGCGGGGCGGGAGACCCAGTACTTC. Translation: CSARVRLAGRETQYF.

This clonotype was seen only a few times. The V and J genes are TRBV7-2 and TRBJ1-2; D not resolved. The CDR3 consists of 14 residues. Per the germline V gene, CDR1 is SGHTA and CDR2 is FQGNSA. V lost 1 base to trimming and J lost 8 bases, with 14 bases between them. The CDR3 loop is CASSLGVARRGYTF. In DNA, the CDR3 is TGTGCCAGCAGCTTAGGGGTAGCCCGGAGGGGCTACACCTTC. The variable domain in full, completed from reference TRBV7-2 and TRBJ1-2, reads GAGVSQSPSNKVTEKGKDVELRCDPISGHTALYWYRQSLGQGLEFLIYFQGNSAPDKSGLPSDRFSAERTGGSVSTLTIQRTQQEDSAVYLCASSLGVARRGYTFGSGTRLTVV.

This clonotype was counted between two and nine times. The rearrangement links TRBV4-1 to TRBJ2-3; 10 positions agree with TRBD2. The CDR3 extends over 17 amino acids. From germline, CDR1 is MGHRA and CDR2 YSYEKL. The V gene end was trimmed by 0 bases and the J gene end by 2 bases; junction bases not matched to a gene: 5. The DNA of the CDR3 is TGCGCCAGCAGCCAAGATGGGAGCGGGGGGGCCACAGATACGCAGTATTTT. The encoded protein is CASSQDGSGGATDTQYF.

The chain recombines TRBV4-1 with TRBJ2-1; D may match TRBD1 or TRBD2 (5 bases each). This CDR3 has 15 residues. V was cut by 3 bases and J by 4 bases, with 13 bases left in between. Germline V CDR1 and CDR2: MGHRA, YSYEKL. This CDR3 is CASSQGPGQYNEQFF. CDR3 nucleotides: TGCGCCAGCAGCCAGGGACCGGGGCAGTACAATGAGCAGTTCTTC.

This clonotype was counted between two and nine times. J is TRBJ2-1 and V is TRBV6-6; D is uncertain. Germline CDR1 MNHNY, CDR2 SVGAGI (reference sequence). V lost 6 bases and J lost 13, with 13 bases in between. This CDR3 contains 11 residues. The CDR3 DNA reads TGTGCCAGCAGCCCTAAAGAGACCCAGTTCTTC. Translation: CASSPKETQFF.